The 26 T cell receptor beta chains given below trace back to one sample, sequenced in a study of cytomegalovirus exposure and HLA in healthy donors. PCR involved 60 Vbeta and 13 Jbeta primers. This table comes from immunoSEQ multiplex PCR, and its TCRdb copy is limited to in-frame clones, with some not included. This sample has roughly 150,000 clones, with 64% found just once. The sample taken for sequencing was PBMCs. These receptors were obtained from a woman aged 30 to 39 in good health and CMV-seropositive.

This clone came up once. The chain combines TRBV27 with TRBJ2-3; TRBD2 matches 8 bases. The CDR3 is 14 residues long. Unmatched junction bases numbered 1, after V lost 5 bases and J lost 0 bases. Germline values: CDR1 MNHEY, CDR2 SMNVEV (reference sequence). CDR3 sequence reads: CASSLAGSTDTQYF. The CDR3 DNA is TGTGCCAGCAGTCTAGCGGGTAGCACAGATACGCAGTATTTT.

The chain is built from TRBV5-1 and TRBJ1-1, with 7 bases that match TRBD1. CDR1 SGHRS and CDR2 YFSETQ come from the germline V gene. CDR3 length: 18 residues. Trimming took 4 bases from V and 1 from J; bases not matched to a gene: 16. CDR3: CASSLVSLGGAGNTEAFF. The CDR3 DNA follows: TGCGCCAGCAGCCTCGTCAGCTTAGGGGGCGCGGGGAACACTGAAGCTTTCTTT.

The V gene is TRBV7-2, the J gene TRBJ2-7; the match to TRBD2 covers 9 bases. Germline V gene data show CDR1 as SGHTA and CDR2 as FQGNSA. There are 17 residues in the CDR3. J gave up 3 bases and V 2 bases, and 11 bases lay outside the gene matches. This CDR3 reads CASSLFWQAGGIYEQYF. The CDR3 nucleotides are TGTGCCAGCAGCTTATTCTGGCAGGCGGGGGGGATCTACGAGCAGTACTTC.

The J gene is TRBJ2-3, the V gene TRBV7-9, with 7 positions matching TRBD1. J gave up 2 bases and V 5 bases, and 1 base lay outside the gene matches. The V gene's germline CDR1 is SEHNR and CDR2 FQNEAQ (reference sequence). The CDR3 runs 13 residues. In DNA, the CDR3 is TGTGCCAGCAGCCAGGGGGTCACAGATACGCAGTATTTT. Amino acids: CASSQGVTDTQYF.

The chain is built from TRBV18 and TRBJ2-5, with TRBD2 matching over 8 bases. With 6 bases clipped from V and 4 bases from J, the junction kept 4 bases outside the gene matches. Germline CDR1 and CDR2: KGHSH and LQKENI. This CDR3 contains 13 residues. The CDR3 DNA follows: TGTGCCAGCTCTAGCGGGGTCGGAGAGACCCAGTACTTC. Translated: CASSSGVGETQYF.

This chain connects TRBV6-1 to TRBJ2-2, with TRBD1 as a possible D gene (6 bases). The CDR3 consists of 17 residues. Germline CDR1 and CDR2: MNHNS and SASEGT. V lost 0 bases, J lost 5 bases, and 16 bases lay in between. CDR3 sequence: CASSEAGGRGMTGELFF. CDR3 bases: TGTGCCAGCAGTGAAGCTGGGGGCAGGGGTATGACCGGGGAGCTGTTTTTT.

This chain links TRBV30 with TRBJ1-1; 9 bases line up with TRBD1. The CDR3 runs to 14 residues. V lost 5 bases and J lost 12; bases outside the gene matches: 16. Per germline, CDR1 GTSNPN and CDR2 SVGIG (reference sequence). The CDR3 sequence is CAWEQGAGNLRTFF. DNA of the CDR3: TGTGCCTGGGAACAGGGGGCTGGGAACCTCAGGACTTTCTTT.

The chain links TRBV5-4 to TRBJ1-2, with a tentative D call TRBD1 (5 bases). V dropped 4 bases and J dropped 4 bases, with 11 bases sitting between them. The CDR3 length is 13 residues. Germline CDR1 reads SGHNT; CDR2 reads YYREEE (reference sequence). The DNA for the CDR3 is TGTGCCAGCAGCGCGGGACGGCCCTATGGCTACACCTTC. This encodes CASSAGRPYGYTF. Supplemented by reference TRBV5-4 and TRBJ1-2, the full variable domain reads ETGVTQSPTHLIKTRGQQVTLRCSSQSGHNTVSWYQQALGQGPQFIFQYYREEENGRGNFPPRFSGLQFPNYSSELNVNALELDDSALYLCASSAGRPYGYTFGSGTRLTVV.

Only a few counts were recorded for this clone. The rearrangement links TRBV5-6 to TRBJ2-1, with D possibly matching TRBD1 (6 bases). The V gene's germline CDR1 is SGHDT and CDR2 YYEEEE. V lost 1 base to trimming and J lost 13 bases, with 12 bases between them. This CDR3 is built from 12 residues. The CDR3 here is CASSLFVGAQFF. The CDR3 DNA reads as TGTGCCAGCAGCTTGTTCGTGGGGGCCCAGTTCTTC.

This clone was counted between two and nine times. Different DNA sequences within this sample yield the same CDR3. This chain links TRBV6-6 with TRBJ1-1; D unresolved. The V end lost 0 bases, the J end lost 4 bases, and 9 bases lay between the germline ends. The CDR3 sequence is 14 residues long. Germline V CDR1 and CDR2: MNHNY, SVGAGI (reference sequence). In DNA form, the CDR3 reads TGTGCCAGCAGTTACTCTGGAGGAGGCACTGAAGCTTTCTTT. This gives the protein CASSYSGGGTEAFF.

This clone has only a few counts. The genes are TRBV5-6 and TRBJ2-7; no definite D call. V was trimmed by 0 bases and J by 6 bases, leaving 7 bases between them. The CDR3 extends over 12 amino acids. Germline V gene lookup returns CDR1 SGHDT and CDR2 YYEEEE. In DNA, the CDR3 is TGTGCCAGCAGCTTGGGACTTCTCGAGCAGTACTTC. Residues: CASSLGLLEQYF.

This chain joins TRBV5-1 and TRBJ1-1, with D maybe TRBD1 (6 bases). The V and J ends lost 4 bases and 2 bases respectively, with 9 bases between them. CDR3 length equals 13 residues. Germline CDR1 SGHRS, CDR2 YFSETQ. The CDR3 DNA sequence: TGCGCCAGCAGCCCACAGGGTAACACTGAAGCTTTCTTT. Encoded protein: CASSPQGNTEAFF.

This clone was counted a single time. The rearrangement links TRBV19 to TRBJ1-5; TRBD1 might be the D (5 bases). Germline CDR1 is LNHDA and CDR2 is SQIVND (reference sequence). This CDR3 is built from 15 residues. The V end was cut by 9 bases, the J end by 2 bases, with 17 bases between. CDR3 DNA sequence: TGTGCCAGCTCTGAATTGGGGGGAGGCAATCAGCCCCAGCATTTT. This sequence encodes CASSELGGGNQPQHF.

The rearrangement joins TRBV14 to TRBJ2-7, with a possible D match to TRBD1 (5 bases). CDR3 size: 14 residues. The germline CDR1 and CDR2 sequences are SGHDN and FVKESK. The V gene lost 0 bases and the J gene lost 4 bases, with 10 bases spanning the gap. CDR3 sequence reads: CASSQDTDTYEQYF. CDR3 nucleotides: TGTGCCAGCAGCCAAGATACGGACACATACGAGCAGTACTTC. Supplemented by reference TRBV14 and TRBJ2-7, the full variable domain reads EAGVTQFPSHSVIEKGQTVTLRCDPISGHDNLYWYRRVMGKEIKFLLHFVKESKQDESGMPNNRFLAERTGGTYSTLKVQPAELEDSGVYFCASSQDTDTYEQYFGPGTRLTVT.

This sequence joins TRBV28 and TRBJ1-5, with 8 nucleotides matching TRBD1. Unmatched junction bases numbered 1, after V lost 6 bases and J lost 0 bases. The CDR3 runs to 14 residues. The germline V gene has CDR1 MDHEN and CDR2 SYDVKM. CDR3 residues: CASRGTGSNQPQHF. The CDR3 nucleotides read TGTGCCAGCAGAGGGACAGGTAGCAATCAGCCCCAGCATTTT.

V gene TRBV5-1 combines with J gene TRBJ2-3, with a possible D match to TRBD1 (5 bases). Trimming stripped 0 bases from V and 6 bases from J, with 14 bases between. From germline, CDR1 is SGHRS and CDR2 YFSETQ. This CDR3 spans 15 amino acids. In DNA form, the CDR3 reads TGCGCCAGCAGCTTGGCCTCGGCAGGGCAGGATACGCAGTATTTT. It yields the protein CASSLASAGQDTQYF. Filled out from reference TRBV5-1 and TRBJ2-3, the complete variable domain reads KAGVTQTPRYLIKTRGQQVTLSCSPISGHRSVSWYQQTPGQGLQFLFEYFSETQRNKGNFPGRFSGRQFSNSRSEMNVSTLELGDSALYLCASSLASAGQDTQYFGPGTRLTVL.

This chain joins TRBV5-6 and TRBJ1-1; 7 bases are a match to TRBD1. Germline V lookup: CDR1 SGHDT, CDR2 YYEEEE. The CDR3 loop spans 15 amino acids. V lost 0 bases and J lost 1; bases outside the gene matches: 3. The CDR3 bases are TGTGCCAGCAGCTTGGAGAACAGGGGGAACACTGAAGCTTTCTTT. Protein product: CASSLENRGNTEAFF. Full variable domain (outside the CDR3, taken from reference TRBV5-6 and TRBJ1-1): DAGVTQSPTHLIKTRGQQVTLRCSPKSGHDTVSWYQQALGQGPQFIFQYYEEEERQRGNFPDRFSGHQFPNYSSELNVNALLLGDSALYLCASSLENRGNTEAFFGQGTRLTVV.

This clone was counted a few times. The CDR3 nucleotides read TGTGCCAGCCAATCGACAGGGGGCTACGAAAAACTGTTTTTT. It yields the protein CASQSTGGYEKLFF. The genes are TRBV2 and TRBJ1-4; TRBD1 aligns across 10 bases. This CDR3 contains 14 residues. Germline V gene sequence: CDR1 SNHLY, CDR2 FYNNEI. Trimming took 8 bases from V and 8 from J; bases not matched to a gene: 8.

V gene TRBV4-1 combines with J gene TRBJ2-7, with D possibly being TRBD2 (5 bases). Germline CDR1 MGHRA, CDR2 YSYEKL. The CDR3 has 16 amino acids. V was pared by 5 bases and J by 6 bases, with 23 bases between. The CDR3 is CASSASGSAPGPEQYF. In DNA form, the CDR3 reads TGCGCCAGCAGCGCATCGGGGAGCGCTCCCGGGCCCGAGCAGTACTTC.

This clone was seen only a few times. V gene TRBV2 combines with J gene TRBJ1-4; D might be TRBD1 (5 bases). Germline assignment: CDR1 SNHLY and CDR2 FYNNEI. This CDR3 is built from 15 residues. Deletions cut 1 base from V and 4 bases from J, with 10 bases between. This chain's CDR3 is CASSEGPGGNEKLFF. For the CDR3, the DNA is TGTGCCAGCAGTGAAGGGCCGGGGGGTAATGAAAAACTGTTTTTT.

This clone came up a few times. This chain links TRBV7-2 with TRBJ1-2, with 9 positions matching TRBD1. The V gene's germline CDR1 is SGHTA and CDR2 FQGNSA. This CDR3 is 12 amino acids long. J was trimmed by 6 bases and V by 5 bases; bases with no gene match: 1. The CDR3 nucleotides are TGTGCCAGCAGCAGGACAGGGGATGGCTACACCTTC. Residues: CASSRTGDGYTF.

V usage is TRBV5-1 and J usage is TRBJ2-7; D remains unclear. The CDR3 length is 14 residues. The V end was cut by 4 bases, the J end by 2 bases, with 13 bases between. Germline V CDR1 and CDR2: SGHRS, YFSETQ. The CDR3 nucleotides read TGCGCCAGCAGCGCCACAAAACGCCCCTACGAGCAGTACTTC. Residues: CASSATKRPYEQYF.

The V and J genes are TRBV11-2 and TRBJ1-1, with 8 bases aligning to TRBD1. The CDR3 has 13 amino acids. Per germline, CDR1 SGHAT and CDR2 FQNNGV. V trimming: 6 bases; J trimming: 6 bases; junction bases outside the gene matches: 6. CDR3 coding DNA: TGTGCCAGCAGTTACAGGACAGGGTCTGAAGCTTTCTTT. Translated: CASSYRTGSEAFF.

The chain links TRBV4-1 to TRBJ1-1, with TRBD1 matching 8 bases. Germline trimming cut 0 bases from V and 3 bases from J; bases unmatched to any gene: 6. Looked up from germline, CDR1 is MGHRA and CDR2 is YSYEKL. The CDR3 has 16 amino acids. The CDR3 loop reads CASSQDRQGADTEAFF. DNA for the CDR3: TGCGCCAGCAGCCAAGATAGGCAGGGGGCCGACACTGAAGCTTTCTTT.

The CDR3 bases are TGTGCCAGCAGGCCCGGGGGGGCCCTATATGAGCAGTTCTTC. Translation gives CASRPGGALYEQFF. The chain joins TRBV28 to TRBJ2-1, with 8 bases aligning to TRBD2. The J segment lost 8 bases and the V segment lost 6 bases, leaving 9 bases of the junction unmatched. Germline loops: CDR1 MDHEN, CDR2 SYDVKM. CDR3 length: 14 amino acids.

The chain is built from TRBV29-1 and TRBJ2-5, with 10 positions matching TRBD1. With the DNA end fitting TRBJ2-7 better, the J assignment may be wrong. In germline, CDR1 is SQVTM, CDR2 ANQGSEA. The CDR3 has 13 residues. The CDR3 protein is CSVEGTGVYEQYF. CDR3 sequence (DNA): TGCAGCGTAGAGGGGACAGGGGTATACGAGCAGTACTTC.